Detailed here is one T cell receptor beta chain. This clonotype was seen ten or more times. Its antigen remains unidentified. It has no much larger one-base neighbor in the sample; base qualities were not kept. This sample's time point label indicates: blood at routine non-recurrence follow-up after resection. TCR sequencing used whole RNA extracted from tumor and nontumor lung tissue, or from cryopreserved PBMC samples, without cell sorting. Only patients for whom sufficient RNA was available from at least two tumor regions were selected for TCR sequencing. This sample is drawn from a study of spatial heterogeneity in lung cancer (dated by TCRdb to about 2019). Concerning the study at large: Samples were obtained from approximately 70 patients with early-stage, untreated non-small cell lung cancer from the lung TRACERx cohort. TCR repertoire features were related to nonsynonymous mutation counts determined by whole-exome sequencing of tumor tissue. Both alpha and beta chains were TCR-sequenced in roughly 200 tumor regions, roughly 70 matched nontumor lung samples and around 54 PBMC samples obtained at surgery. Follow-up PBMC samples were sequenced whenever available, with the median time to follow-up being approximately two years after resection. Beta-chain transcripts were consistently detected in greater numbers than alpha-chain transcripts, which likely reflects a higher abundance of beta-chain transcripts. In the raw uncorrected reads, each unique combination of TCR and UMI appeared on average more than ten times. TCR alpha and beta repertoires were quantitatively compared across multiple tumor regions, matched nontumor lung and blood in non-small cell lung cancer. What the study reported, not specific to this receptor: Confirming at a functional level the hypothesis that regional TCRs recognize regional mutations was considered to require additional single-cell paired TCR alpha and beta sequencing. Comparisons of baseline and follow-up blood repertoires included only around 13 patients. Ubiquitous expanded tumor TCRs showed up in blood more often at tumor resection than at routine follow-up.

The library was generated by 5' RACE. The sequencer was a NextSeq 500. To allow correction of PCR and sequencing errors, the TCR library protocol tagged every TCR cDNA molecule with a unique molecular identifier. The original pipeline was this. Decombinator tools were used for TCR identification, UMI-based error correction and CDR3 extraction. Expanded TCRs were defined as those above a frequency of 2 per 1,000, corresponding to the top 1% of the tumor frequency distribution. Renyi diversity was calculated using the R vegan package after each repertoire was subsampled 100 times to 5,000 TCRs. CDR3 similarity networks were constructed using string-kernel similarity of amino acid triplets, with links drawn between CDR3s whose pairwise similarity was above 0.82. Clones were called with MiXCR by TCRdb after fastp trimmed the public reads at Q25, and only in-frame beta chains were retained. Every CDR3 protein is listed once, alongside the most common genes and DNA of its rows. The V and J calls were determined by TCRdb, not by the authors. This sample is represented by approximately 70,000 distinct CDR3 sequences; around 8.9% of them were singletons. The ten largest clonotypes hold 1.5% to 2% of the sample.

This TCR was recovered from a female donor with early-stage non-small cell lung cancer. The sample in question was PBMCs, obtained at follow-up.

DNA sequence: TGCGCCAGCAGCTTGGAAGGGAAGACTTACACTGAAGCTTTCTTT. Translated, it reads CASSLEGKTYTEAFF. The V and J genes are TRBV5-1 and TRBJ1-1, with no confidently assigned D gene. The CDR3 numbers 15 residues from cysteine through phenylalanine. Only the CDR3 DNA is retained, 45 bases long and in frame from the first base. V loses 0 bases of germline sequence and J loses 3 bases, and the interval between the two ends is 12 bases. CDR1 is given as SGHRS and CDR2 as YFSETQ, both from the germline V gene.